The 14 T cell receptor beta chains below were found in one sample sequenced in a study of blood T cell repertoires in COVID-19. Assay: immunoSEQ multiplex PCR; the TCRdb copy retains only in-frame clones and omits some. The table includes about 97,000 clones, 87% detected once. Sequenced input: peripheral blood. Receptor source: a woman aged 25 to 39 with acute or convalescent COVID-19.

The sample holds a few counts of this clone. The chain links TRBV6-1 to TRBJ1-2, with D possibly matching TRBD1 (6 bases). The germline gives CDR1 MNHNS, CDR2 SASEGT. This CDR3 spans 15 amino acids. V lost 1 base and J lost 7, with 16 bases in between. CDR3: CASSEGRQGIRGYTF. In DNA, the CDR3 is TGTGCCAGCAGTGAAGGGAGGCAGGGGATTCGTGGCTACACCTTC.

There are many counts of this clone. V usage is TRBV19 and J usage is TRBJ1-2, with a possible D match to TRBD1 (6 bases). The CDR3 has 14 residues. Germline assignment: CDR1 LNHDA and CDR2 SQIVND (reference sequence). V lost 6 bases to trimming and J lost 4 bases, with 15 bases between them. CDR3 nucleotides: TGTGCCAGTAGCGGCCCTACAGGGATCTATGGCTACACCTTC. It encodes CASSGPTGIYGYTF.

This clone came up once. This rearrangement joins TRBV12-5 to TRBJ1-2, with TRBD1 matching over 10 bases. The CDR3 runs 16 residues. V lost 2 bases to trimming and J lost 7 bases; unmatched junction nucleotides: 10. Germline CDR1 reads LGHNT; CDR2 reads FRNRAP. The CDR3 spells CASGLRTGGGFSGYTF. The CDR3 DNA reads as TGTGCTAGTGGTTTGCGGACAGGGGGAGGGTTTAGTGGCTACACCTTC.

The V gene is TRBV6-5, the J gene TRBJ2-7; weak D call: TRBD1 (6 bases). Per the germline V gene, CDR1 is MNHEY and CDR2 is SVGAGI. V shed 6 bases and J shed 1 base, with 13 bases lying between them. This CDR3 has 14 amino acids. CDR3 DNA: TGTGCCAGCAGCGTCTACAGGGTTTCCTACGAGCAGTACTTC. Translating it yields CASSVYRVSYEQYF.

The chain joins TRBV2 to TRBJ1-4, with 8 bases aligning to TRBD1. J was trimmed by 12 bases and V by 4 bases; bases with no gene match: 7. This CDR3 region has 13 residues. CDR1 and CDR2 from the germline V gene are SNHLY and FYNNEI. The CDR3 spells CASSVENRGELFF. CDR3 DNA sequence: TGTGCCAGCAGTGTCGAGAACAGGGGGGAACTGTTTTTT.

Comment on this clone: Other DNA sequences within the sample encode an identical CDR3. The J gene is TRBJ2-3, the V gene TRBV5-1, with TRBD2 identical over 7 bases. With 4 bases clipped from V and 1 base from J, the junction kept 0 bases outside the gene matches. This CDR3 spans 13 amino acids. The V gene's germline CDR1 is SGHRS and CDR2 YFSETQ. The CDR3 protein is CASSRGGTDTQYF. CDR3 nucleotides: TGCGCCAGCAGCCGGGGGGGCACAGATACGCAGTATTTT.

This chain joins TRBV28 and TRBJ1-1; 7 bases match TRBD1. Germline CDR1 and CDR2: MDHEN and SYDVKM. The CDR3 has 12 amino acids. V lost 5 bases to trimming and J lost 7 bases; unmatched junction nucleotides: 4. This CDR3 is CASSDRDSEAFF. For the CDR3, the DNA is TGTGCCAGCAGTGACCGGGACAGTGAAGCTTTCTTT. The variable domain in full, with the rest retrieved from reference TRBV28 and TRBJ1-1, is DVKVTQSSRYLVKRTGEKVFLECVQDMDHENMFWYRQDPGLGLRLIYFSYDVKMKEKGDIPEGYSVSREKKERFSLILESASTNQTSMYLCASSDRDSEAFFGQGTRLTVV.

The rearrangement links TRBV9 to TRBJ2-3; TRBD2 agrees at 11 bases. V was clipped by 0 bases and J by 3 bases; unmatched bases: 6. Per the germline V gene, CDR1 is SGDLS and CDR2 is YYNGEE. This CDR3 region has 17 residues. CDR3 in DNA: TGTGCCAGCAGCGTAGCCGGGACTAGCGGAGGGACAGATACGCAGTATTTT. This sequence encodes CASSVAGTSGGTDTQYF.

V gene TRBV28 combines with J gene TRBJ2-3; TRBD2 matches 7 bases. V was pared by 6 bases and J by 3 bases, with 12 bases of the junction left unmatched. The CDR3 spans 16 residues. CDR1 and CDR2 from the germline V gene are MDHEN and SYDVKM. The CDR3, as DNA: TGTGCCAGCAGCCCGTCAAGCGGGGCGGGTACAGATACGCAGTATTTT. This codes for CASSPSSGAGTDTQYF.

This clone was found a few times. V gene TRBV2 combines with J gene TRBJ2-1, with 9 bases that match TRBD1. Germline trimming cut 6 bases from V and 2 bases from J; bases unmatched to any gene: 5. In germline, CDR1 is SNHLY, CDR2 FYNNEI. The CDR3 is 15 amino acids. In DNA, the CDR3 is TGTGCCAGCAGCACCGGGACAGGGACCTACAATGAGCAGTTCTTC. Translated, it gives CASSTGTGTYNEQFF.

V gene TRBV19 combines with J gene TRBJ1-4, with D unclear. Germline V gives CDR1 LNHDA, CDR2 SQIVND (reference sequence). CDR3 length: 14 residues. V lost 5 bases to trimming and J lost 4 bases, with 11 bases between them. The CDR3 sequence is CASSSLQFNEKLFF. CDR3 nucleotides: TGTGCCAGTAGTTCCCTACAGTTTAATGAAAAACTGTTTTTT. The whole variable domain, filled in from reference TRBV19 and TRBJ1-4, reads DGGITQSPKYLFRKEGQNVTLSCEQNLNHDAMYWYRQDPGQGLRLIYYSQIVNDFQKGDIAEGYSVSREKKESFPLTVTSAQKNPTAFYLCASSSLQFNEKLFFGSGTQLSVL.

This rearrangement joins TRBV12-5 to TRBJ1-1, with 9 bases matching TRBD1. Germline V gene lookup returns CDR1 LGHNT and CDR2 FRNRAP. There are 20 residues in the CDR3. Trimming cost V 2 bases and J 4 bases; bases outside gene matches: 20. CDR3 in DNA: TGTGCTAGTGGTTTGACGACCGGGACAGGGATAAATATTTTCCCCACTGAAGCTTTCTTT. It is translated as CASGLTTGTGINIFPTEAFF. The variable domain in full, with the rest retrieved from reference TRBV12-5 and TRBJ1-1, is DARVTQTPRHKVTEMGQEVTMRCQPILGHNTVFWYRQTMMQGLELLAYFRNRAPLDDSGMPKDRFSAEMPDATLATLKIQPSEPRDSAVYFCASGLTTGTGINIFPTEAFFGQGTRLTVV.

J is TRBJ1-3 and V is TRBV18; no firm D call. Germline CDR1 KGHSH, CDR2 LQKENI. The CDR3 spans 14 residues. The germline V and J ends were trimmed by 2 bases and 7 bases, with 12 bases remaining between them. CDR3 protein: CASSPILSENTIYF. As DNA, the CDR3 is TGTGCCAGCTCACCAATTTTGTCCGAGAACACCATATATTTT.

The chain joins TRBV4-1 to TRBJ2-1; 7 positions match TRBD1. V lost 4 bases, J lost 8 bases, and 11 bases stayed unmatched. Germline CDR1 MGHRA, CDR2 YSYEKL. The CDR3 contains 15 residues. In DNA form, the CDR3 reads TGCGCCAGCAGCCCCCTGGTTGAGGGGGCGGATGAGCAGTTCTTC. Translating gives CASSPLVEGADEQFF.